This TCR beta chain derives from a study of T cells in Graves' hyperthyroidism and ophthalmopathy. The germline V gene has CDR1 SGDLS and CDR2 YYNGEE. V was shortened by 0 bases and J by 7 bases, with 13 bases between the two germline ends. CDR3 length: 14 amino acids. Using RNA transcripts as the source, TCR beta CDR3 regions were amplified. First-round RT-PCR with HTBI primers amplified the TCR CDR3 region. TCRdb reprocessed the multiplex PCR reads with MiXCR, giving one entry per CDR3 protein. The data show about half a million distinct CDR3 sequences, about 20% seen once. Patients aged 18 to 65 had newly diagnosed hyperthyroidism that had lasted under 2 months.

This TCR was recovered from a man in his late teens or twenties with Graves' hyperthyroidism. This chain uses TRBV9 with TRBJ1-2, with D perhaps TRBD1 (6 bases). The sequencing input was blood. CDR3 coding DNA: TGTGCCAGCAGCGTAGGAACGGGGGGCCCTGGCTACACCTTC. It encodes CASSVGTGGPGYTF.